A single sample is the source of the 7 T cell receptor beta chains below, sequenced in a study of regulatory dendritic cells for organ transplantation. Their antigens remain unidentified. Allogeneic regulatory or mature dendritic cells were co-cultured for 5 days with CFSE-labeled sorted T cells at 1:10. TCRdb's table, derived via immunoSEQ multiplex PCR, lists solely in-frame clones and lacks some. The sample records around 21,000 clones, 65% to 90% being singletons. Sequenced sample: naive CD4+ T cells from blood cultured with dendritic cells. The subset was: CD45RA+ naive T cells. The receptors were sampled from a human donor in good health.

The chain combines TRBV28 with TRBJ1-3; the D gene is possibly TRBD1 (5 bases). V was pared by 4 bases and J by 0 bases, with 19 bases between. CDR3 length: 18 amino acids. CDR1 is MDHEN, CDR2 SYDVKM, per germline. Here the CDR3 reads CASSSRGTGALSGNTIYF. CDR3 DNA sequence: TGTGCCAGCAGTTCCCGGGGGACGGGAGCCCTCTCTGGAAACACCATATATTTT.

The chain uses TRBV7-9 and TRBJ2-3, with D perhaps matching TRBD1 (6 bases). The V end was cut by 3 bases, the J end by 8 bases, with 30 bases between. This CDR3 contains 19 residues. The germline CDR1 and CDR2 sequences are SEHNR and FQNEAQ (reference sequence). CDR3 protein: CASSFPARGTQYWGFTQYF. DNA for the CDR3: TGTGCCAGCAGCTTTCCCGCCCGAGGGACACAATATTGGGGCTTTACGCAGTATTTT.

V usage is TRBV20-1 and J usage is TRBJ2-7; D call uncertain. The CDR3 extends over 10 amino acids. The germline CDR1 and CDR2 sequences are DFQATT and SNEGSKA (reference sequence). The V end lost 4 bases, the J end lost 3 bases, and 4 bases lay between the germline ends. This chain's CDR3 is CSATHYEQYF. The CDR3 DNA sequence: TGCAGTGCTACCCACTACGAGCAGTACTTC.

The chain couples TRBV9 to TRBJ1-2; D remains ambiguous. Germline-derived CDR1 and CDR2 are SGDLS and YYNGEE. The V end was cut by 0 bases, the J end by 3 bases, with 6 bases between. The CDR3 sequence is 13 residues long. DNA for the CDR3: TGTGCCAGCAGCGTAGGTACTTACTATGGCTACACCTTC. Encoded protein: CASSVGTYYGYTF. The full variable domain, in which reference TRBV9 and TRBJ1-2 provide the parts outside the CDR3, is DSGVTQTPKHLITATGQRVTLRCSPRSGDLSVYWYQQSLDQGLQFLIQYYNGEERAKGNILERFSAQQFPDLHSELNLSSLELGDSALYFCASSVGTYYGYTFGSGTRLTVV.

The chain is built from TRBV7-8 and TRBJ1-1; D perhaps matches TRBD1 (6 bases). Germline CDR1 and CDR2: SGHVS and FQNEAQ. CDR3 size: 15 residues. V gave up 4 bases and J gave up 2 bases, with 14 bases separating them. This chain's CDR3 is CASSSRTDGNTEAFF. CDR3 in DNA: TGTGCCAGCAGCTCCCGGACAGACGGAAACACTGAAGCTTTCTTT.

This clone was observed a handful of times. This chain joins TRBV5-4 and TRBJ1-2; no firm D call. V was clipped by 2 bases and J by 8 bases, with 10 bases between them. Germline V gene data show CDR1 as SGHNT and CDR2 as YYREEE (reference sequence). The CDR3 is 12 residues long. The CDR3 nucleotides are TGTGCCAGCAGCTTCGGGAGCCACGGCTACACCTTC. Residues: CASSFGSHGYTF.

This chain uses TRBV18 with TRBJ2-5; D ambiguous. Trimming cost V 4 bases and J 3 bases, with 12 bases left between them. The germline V gene has CDR1 KGHSH and CDR2 LQKENI. This CDR3 region has 14 residues. The CDR3 coding sequence is TGTGCCAGCTCACGATCCTGGATGGAAGAGACCCAGTACTTC. It translates to CASSRSWMEETQYF.